This section outlines one T cell receptor (beta chain) sequence together with its context. This clonotype was seen many times. Its antigen is not yet known. Base qualities are not recorded, but no much larger clone differs from it by a single base. The library was produced with 5' RACE. Sequencing instrument: Illumina HiSeq 2000. A universal primer binding site was introduced by template switching, and a unique molecular identifier was present in the final cDNA, enabling accurate counting of TCR cDNA molecules. Specific primers in the conserved constant-segment region were used to synthesize first-strand cDNA for TCR alpha and beta chains. To control for contamination, every cDNA library was double barcoded, receiving both a SMART-Mk sample barcode and Illumina barcodes. TruSeq adapter sequences and Illumina sample barcodes were added in two successive PCR steps. The Illumina HiSeq platform was used with custom primers to sequence TCR alpha and beta cDNA libraries. The published analysis was carried out like this. MiGEC was used to process raw reads and extract unique molecular identifiers, and MiXCR was used to find CDR3 positions. For each individual, recombination models were inferred using an EM algorithm with the repgenHMM and IGoR tools. Shared clonotypes were analyzed with the tcR package in R, and sharing was normalized by the product of cloneset sizes. To study raw recombination without the effects of thymic and clonal selection, out-of-frame nonproductive sequences were analyzed. Using fastp at Q25 and MiXCR, TCRdb reprocessed the public reads and kept productive beta chains. Every CDR3 protein is listed once, alongside the most common genes and DNA of its rows. TCRdb assigned the V and J calls; the authors' analysis was not used. In all, the sample holds a few hundred thousand distinct CDR3 sequences, and 8.5% to 10% of those were seen once. The ten largest clones represent roughly 9% of the sample.

The data belong to a study of identical twins (dated by TCRdb to the mid-2010s). Some background on the complete study: To test whether fetal clonotypes persist, this study deep-sequenced TCR alpha and beta repertoires from monozygotic twins, from unrelated adults of various ages, and from cord blood. To rule out contamination, the twin experiments were replicated at different times with different library preparation protocols. General findings and caveats noted by the study authors: Abundant cord blood beta clonotypes had fewer insertions, young adult naive repertoires showed a similar but weaker trend, and memory repertoires showed no such trend. Out-of-frame TCR alpha sharing in monozygotic twins was systematically underestimated by recombination models, whereas sharing between unrelated individuals was in agreement with the recombination models. In beta out-of-frame sequences, excess twin sharing was weaker, because having fewer shared sequences lowered the signal-to-noise ratio. Zero-insertion analyses could be partly confounded by invariant T cells such as MAIT and iNKT, although diverse VJ usage argued against such confounding for most clonotypes. Because the same donors could not be followed over many years, conclusions were based on cross-sectional statistical analysis. Out-of-frame TCR alpha sequences shared between twins showed an excess of low generation-probability sequences compared with coincidental sharing between unrelated individuals.

Every donor in the study was a healthy Caucasian. The study also sequenced three unrelated non-twin adults: a male aged 18 to 29, a male aged 50 to 60 and a female aged 50 to 60. Using Miltenyi CD45RO+ enrichment and human naive T-cell isolation kits, memory (CD45RO+) and naive T cells were isolated from PBMC. The germline V gene (reference sequence) gives CDR1 as SGHNT and CDR2 as YYREEE. The trim is 4 bases for V and 0 bases for J, with a gap of 13 bases between the germline ends. CDR3 length: 16 amino acids, cysteine to phenylalanine. Only CDR3 DNA remains: 48 bases, in frame from the first base. Material: naive T cells sorted from blood. In the paper's terms, the cell subset or site label means: cells isolated with a human naive T-cell isolation kit. This sequence uses TRBV5-4 and TRBJ2-2; the D region possibly corresponds to TRBD2 (6 bases align). This clonotype was obtained from a woman aged 50 to 65 in good health. The CDR3 protein sequence reads: CASSHGGLANTGELFF. The DNA reads TGTGCCAGCAGCCATGGGGGGTTAGCGAACACCGGGGAGCTGTTTTTT.